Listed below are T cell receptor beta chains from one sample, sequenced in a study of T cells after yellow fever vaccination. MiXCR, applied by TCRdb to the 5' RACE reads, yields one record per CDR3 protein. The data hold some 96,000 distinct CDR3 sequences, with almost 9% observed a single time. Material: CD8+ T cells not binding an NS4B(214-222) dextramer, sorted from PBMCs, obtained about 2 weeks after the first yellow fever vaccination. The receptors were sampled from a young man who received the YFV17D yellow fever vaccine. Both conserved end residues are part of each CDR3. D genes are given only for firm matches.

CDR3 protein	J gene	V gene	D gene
CASRGYEKLFF	TRBJ1-4	TRBV6-5	-
CSARDLGLGNEQFF	TRBJ2-1	TRBV20-1	-
CASSAVVGPVTEAFF	TRBJ1-1	TRBV7-8	-
CAISEASSYNEQFF	TRBJ2-1	TRBV10-3	-
CAISSPGQITNYGYTF	TRBJ1-2	TRBV10-3	TRBD1
CASSPILTNEKLFF	TRBJ1-4	TRBV4-1	-
CASTLGAFYNEQFF	TRBJ2-1	TRBV12-3/TRBV12-4	-
CASSSDPRQGPGELFF	TRBJ2-2	TRBV27	TRBD1
CASSLDGPGQFF	TRBJ2-1	TRBV5-8	-
CATSESDRLGNEQFF	TRBJ2-1	TRBV24-1	-
CASSLSGGGGTQYF	TRBJ2-5	TRBV12-3/TRBV12-4	-
CASSLSLETQYF	TRBJ2-5	TRBV7-9	-
CASSQAGKSTEAFF	TRBJ1-1	TRBV4-2	-
CASSLSGGSYNEQFF	TRBJ2-1	TRBV7-3	TRBD2
CASLLWAGKNQPQHF	TRBJ1-5	TRBV6-1	-
CASSQEVAGDLYNEQFF	TRBJ2-1	TRBV4-1	TRBD2
CASREDRVSTGELFF	TRBJ2-2	TRBV6-4	TRBD1
CSADPKQGNGYTF	TRBJ1-2	TRBV29-1	-
CASSQEIGGGNYGYTF	TRBJ1-2	TRBV4-3	-
CASSLGSGNTIYF	TRBJ1-3	TRBV27	-
CASSRTDLTEAFF	TRBJ1-1	TRBV7-2	-
CASSPQGGGQETQYF	TRBJ2-5	TRBV5-1	-
CASSKTGTYTEAFF	TRBJ1-1	TRBV7-9	TRBD1
CASMTSGGADTQYF	TRBJ2-3	TRBV12-3/TRBV12-4	TRBD2
CASGKGQGYTEAFF	TRBJ1-1	TRBV27	TRBD1
CASSSPGTGKGTEAFF	TRBJ1-1	TRBV5-1	TRBD1
CSAYRIAGVEETQYF	TRBJ2-5	TRBV29-1	TRBD2
CASRALDSETNNEQFF	TRBJ2-1	TRBV12-3/TRBV12-4	-
CASSPGTGGNTEAFF	TRBJ1-1	TRBV5-1	TRBD1
CASSQDRGLGTEAFF	TRBJ1-1	TRBV4-1	TRBD1
CASSLAPAANTEAFF	TRBJ1-1	TRBV5-1	-
CASSQGTGRYYGYTF	TRBJ1-2	TRBV4-3	TRBD1
CASSRTVPGNTIYF	TRBJ1-3	TRBV14	-
CASTIQGIGEAFF	TRBJ1-1	TRBV6-6	-
CASSQGPGVGQPQHF	TRBJ1-5	TRBV4-1	-
CASSFDSYEQYF	TRBJ2-7	TRBV5-1	-
CASKLGQGAPGYEQYF	TRBJ2-7	TRBV11-2	TRBD1
CASLRGPEAFF	TRBJ1-1	TRBV25-1	-
CASSPEQGAGELFF	TRBJ2-2	TRBV7-3	TRBD1
CASSIGGGPYEQYF	TRBJ2-7	TRBV19	-
CASSARQADQPQHF	TRBJ1-5	TRBV4-1	-
CASTPNGGGGRDEQFF	TRBJ2-1	TRBV5-1	TRBD2
CAISDRALPDEQYF	TRBJ2-7	TRBV10-3	-
CASSEWRGREQYF	TRBJ2-7	TRBV10-2	-
CASATGWGTDTQYF	TRBJ2-3	TRBV3-1	-
CASRPKGWDTIYF	TRBJ1-3	TRBV12-3/TRBV12-4	-
CASSLGPNTEAFF	TRBJ1-1	TRBV12-3/TRBV12-4	-
CATAAGSAGVRYEQFF	TRBJ2-1	TRBV24-1	TRBD2
CASSPYRGEQFF	TRBJ2-1	TRBV11-2	TRBD1
CASSYTGGRGELFF	TRBJ2-2	TRBV7-9	TRBD1
CASSLREGILGNEQFF	TRBJ2-1	TRBV5-1	-
CASSFELAETQYF	TRBJ2-5	TRBV5-4	-
CASSPGQGRETQYF	TRBJ2-5	TRBV4-1	TRBD1
CASSFSRTGELFF	TRBJ2-2	TRBV27	-